The rows below give T cell receptor beta chains drawn from one sample of a study of Graves' ophthalmopathy and Graves' hyperthyroidism. Each CDR3 protein is one row after TCRdb ran MiXCR on the multiplex PCR reads. The sample records about 550,000 distinct CDR3 sequences, less than 45% being singletons. Sequencing input: peripheral blood or thyroid tissue (not recorded which). All receptors come from an adult man with Graves' hyperthyroidism. CDR3s include the opening cysteine and the closing phenylalanine or tryptophan. A D gene is named only where the DNA matches it firmly. The size of a clone is reported for some rows only, either as once, few or many, or as a class for expanded clones.

j_gene: TRBJ2-1; v_gene: TRBV29-1; abundance: NA; d_gene: NA; CDR3nt: TGCAGCGTTTTTACGAATGAGCAGTTCTTC; CDR3aa: CSVFTNEQFF
j_gene: TRBJ2-2; v_gene: TRBV5-8; abundance: few; d_gene: NA; CDR3nt: TGTGCCAGCAGACTAGAGGGCACCGGGGAGCTGTTTTTT; CDR3aa: CASRLEGTGELFF
j_gene: TRBJ2-7; v_gene: TRBV5-1; abundance: many; d_gene: NA; CDR3nt: TGCGCCAGCAGCCGGGTGAGCCAGCGTGGTTACGAGCAGTACTTC; CDR3aa: CASSRVSQRGYEQYF
j_gene: TRBJ2-7; v_gene: TRBV10-3; abundance: NA; d_gene: NA; CDR3nt: TGTGCCATCAGTGAGTCCGGCCAGGGGAACTACGAGCAGTACTTC; CDR3aa: CAISESGQGNYEQYF
j_gene: TRBJ2-2; v_gene: TRBV12-3/TRBV12-4; abundance: NA; d_gene: TRBD1; CDR3nt: TGTGCCAGCAGTCTCGGGACAGGGTTGACCGGGGAGCTGTTTTTT; CDR3aa: CASSLGTGLTGELFF
j_gene: TRBJ1-4; v_gene: TRBV12-3/TRBV12-4; abundance: NA; d_gene: TRBD1; CDR3nt: TGTGCCAGCAGCAGTCCGGACAGGGAGACTAATGAAGAACTGTTTTTT; CDR3aa: CASSSPDRETNEELFF
j_gene: TRBJ1-5; v_gene: TRBV7-6; abundance: once; d_gene: NA; CDR3nt: TGTGCCAGCAGCTTAGGGACTAGCGGGGGCTACGAGCATTTT; CDR3aa: CASSLGTSGGYEHF
j_gene: TRBJ2-3; v_gene: TRBV10-3; abundance: few; d_gene: NA; CDR3nt: TGTGCCATCAGGGGCGCAGATACGCAGTATTTT; CDR3aa: CAIRGADTQYF
j_gene: TRBJ1-3; v_gene: TRBV5-1; abundance: many; d_gene: TRBD1; CDR3nt: TGCGCCAGCAGCCGGGACAGGGCGGCTGGAAACACCATATATTTT; CDR3aa: CASSRDRAAGNTIYF
j_gene: TRBJ1-3; v_gene: TRBV10-3; abundance: NA; d_gene: NA; CDR3nt: TGTGCCAGCATTCCACCCCAAGGGGTCTCTGGAAACACCATATATTTT; CDR3aa: CASIPPQGVSGNTIYF